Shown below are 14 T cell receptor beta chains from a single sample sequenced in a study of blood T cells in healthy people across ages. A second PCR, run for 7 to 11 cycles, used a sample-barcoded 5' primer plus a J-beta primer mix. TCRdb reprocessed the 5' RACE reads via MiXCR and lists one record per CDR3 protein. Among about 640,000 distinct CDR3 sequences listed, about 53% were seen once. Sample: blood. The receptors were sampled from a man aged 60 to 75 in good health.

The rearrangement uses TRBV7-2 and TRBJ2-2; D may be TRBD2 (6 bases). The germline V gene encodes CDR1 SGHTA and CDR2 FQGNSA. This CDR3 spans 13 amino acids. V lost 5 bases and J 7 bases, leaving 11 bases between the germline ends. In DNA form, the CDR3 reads TGTGCCAGCAGCCAGGCGGGGTACGGGGAGCTGTTTTTT. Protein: CASSQAGYGELFF.

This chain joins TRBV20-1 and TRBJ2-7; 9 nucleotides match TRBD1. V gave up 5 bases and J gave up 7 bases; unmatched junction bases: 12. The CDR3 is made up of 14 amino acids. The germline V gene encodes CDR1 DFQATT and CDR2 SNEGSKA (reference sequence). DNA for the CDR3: TGCAGTGCTGGGGGGACAGGGATGATCAATGAGCAGTACTTC. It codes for CSAGGTGMINEQYF.

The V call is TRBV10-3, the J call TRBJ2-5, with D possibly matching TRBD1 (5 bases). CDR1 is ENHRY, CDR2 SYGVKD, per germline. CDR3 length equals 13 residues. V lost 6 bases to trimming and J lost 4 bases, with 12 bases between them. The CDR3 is CAIRDQGGETQYF. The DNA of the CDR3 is TGTGCCATCAGGGATCAGGGCGGAGAGACCCAGTACTTC.

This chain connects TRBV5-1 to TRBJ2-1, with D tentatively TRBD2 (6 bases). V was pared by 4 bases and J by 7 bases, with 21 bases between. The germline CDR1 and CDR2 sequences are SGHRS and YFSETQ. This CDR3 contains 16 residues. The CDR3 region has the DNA TGCGCCAGCAGCCGTGCGGGGCCCCCCCACTTGAATGAGCAGTTCTTC. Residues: CASSRAGPPHLNEQFF.

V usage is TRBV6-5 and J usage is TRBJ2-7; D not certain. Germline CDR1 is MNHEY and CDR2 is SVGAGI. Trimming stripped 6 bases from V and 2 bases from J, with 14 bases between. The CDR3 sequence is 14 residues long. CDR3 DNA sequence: TGTGCCAGCAGCCGGACCCCGGGTCCCTACGAGCAGTACTTC. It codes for CASSRTPGPYEQYF.

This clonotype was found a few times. CDR3 region: CASRGYSEDSALYEQYF. The DNA of the CDR3 is TGTGCCAGCAGGGGCTACTCGGAGGATAGCGCTCTCTACGAGCAGTACTTC. The rearrangement uses TRBV2 and TRBJ2-7; a weak D match, TRBD2 (5 bases). This CDR3 region has 17 residues. Germline CDR1 and CDR2: SNHLY and FYNNEI. Trimming cost V 6 bases and J 3 bases, with 24 bases left between them.

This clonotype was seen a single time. CDR3 DNA sequence: TGTGCCAGCAGTGAAGGAAATTGGGGCACAGATACGCAGTATTTT. Translation: CASSEGNWGTDTQYF. The V and J genes are TRBV2 and TRBJ2-3; D not resolved. This CDR3 is built from 15 residues. Trimming stripped 1 base from V and 1 base from J, with 9 bases between. CDR1 and CDR2 from the germline V gene are SNHLY and FYNNEI.

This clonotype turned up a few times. CDR3 residues: CATDRGQETQYF. The CDR3, as DNA: TGTGCCACCGACCGGGGCCAAGAGACCCAGTACTTC. The chain carries TRBV2 and TRBJ2-5; TRBD2 might be the D (5 bases). The CDR3 is 12 amino acids. Trimming shortened V by 10 bases and J by 1 base, and 10 bases separated the two germline ends. The germline gives CDR1 SNHLY, CDR2 FYNNEI.

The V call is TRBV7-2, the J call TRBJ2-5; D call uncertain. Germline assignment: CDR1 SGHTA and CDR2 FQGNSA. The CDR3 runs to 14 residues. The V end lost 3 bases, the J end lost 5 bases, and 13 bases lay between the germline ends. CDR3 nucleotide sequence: TGTGCCAGCAGCTTCTTGACAATGGGGGAGACCCAGTACTTC. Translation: CASSFLTMGETQYF.

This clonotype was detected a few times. The CDR3 loop reads CASSQAMAQGRGEKLFF. The CDR3 DNA is TGTGCCAGCAGCCAAGCCATGGCACAGGGAAGGGGTGAAAAACTGTTTTTT. The chain recombines TRBV4-2 with TRBJ1-4, with a tentative D call TRBD1 (6 bases). This CDR3 region has 17 residues. Between the trimmed V and J ends, which lost 1 base and 7 bases, there was a span of 19 bases. CDR1 LGHNA and CDR2 YNFKEQ come from the germline V gene.

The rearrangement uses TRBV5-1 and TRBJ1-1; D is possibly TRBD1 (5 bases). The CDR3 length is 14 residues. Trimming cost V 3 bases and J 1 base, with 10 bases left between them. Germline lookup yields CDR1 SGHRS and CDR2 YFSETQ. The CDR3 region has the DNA TGCGCCAGCAGCTGGGACCAGACGAACACTGAAGCTTTCTTT. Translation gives CASSWDQTNTEAFF.

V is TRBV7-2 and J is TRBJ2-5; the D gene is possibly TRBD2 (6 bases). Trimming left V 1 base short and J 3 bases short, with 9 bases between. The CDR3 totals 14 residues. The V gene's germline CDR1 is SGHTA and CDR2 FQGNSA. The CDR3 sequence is CASSLVGGKETQYF. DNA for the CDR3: TGTGCCAGCAGCTTAGTTGGGGGGAAAGAGACCCAGTACTTC.

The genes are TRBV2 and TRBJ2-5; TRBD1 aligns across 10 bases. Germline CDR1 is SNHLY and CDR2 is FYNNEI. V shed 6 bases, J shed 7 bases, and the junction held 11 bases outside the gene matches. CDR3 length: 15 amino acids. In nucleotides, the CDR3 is TGTGCCAGCAGCCCCGGGACAGGGGCTCGGAGGACCCAGTACTTC. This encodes CASSPGTGARRTQYF.

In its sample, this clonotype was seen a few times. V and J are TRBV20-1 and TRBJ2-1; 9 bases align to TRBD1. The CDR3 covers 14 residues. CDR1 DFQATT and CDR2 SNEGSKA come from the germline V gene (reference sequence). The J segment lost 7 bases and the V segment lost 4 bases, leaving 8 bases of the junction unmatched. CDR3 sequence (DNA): TGCAGTGCTATGAGATTCGGACAGGGGAATGAGCAGTTCTTC. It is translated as CSAMRFGQGNEQFF.